One and the same sample provided the 11 T cell receptor beta chains below, sequenced in a study of blood T cell repertoires in COVID-19. Assay: immunoSEQ multiplex PCR; the TCRdb copy retains only in-frame clones and omits some. The sample holds 130,000 to 150,000 clones, approximately 80% seen once. Sequencing was done on a sample of peripheral blood. Receptors were obtained from a woman between 55 and 75 years old with acute or convalescent COVID-19.

The V call is TRBV5-4, the J call TRBJ1-4; 10 nucleotides agree with TRBD1. The CDR3 is made up of 15 amino acids. Germline V gene data show CDR1 as SGHNT and CDR2 as YYREEE (reference sequence). V trimming: 5 bases; J trimming: 8 bases; junction bases outside the gene matches: 9. In nucleotides, the CDR3 is TGTGCCAGCAGTCTGCCGGGACAGGGGAGAGAAAAACTGTTTTTT. It encodes CASSLPGQGREKLFF.

The V gene is TRBV5-1, the J gene TRBJ2-2, with TRBD2 identical over 10 bases. Germline trimming cut 4 bases from V and 2 bases from J; bases unmatched to any gene: 5. CDR3 length equals 16 residues. Germline assignment: CDR1 SGHRS and CDR2 YFSETQ. Written as DNA, the CDR3 is TGCGCCAGCAGCATATGGACTAGCGGTAACACCGGGGAGCTGTTTTTT. It encodes CASSIWTSGNTGELFF.

V is TRBV13 and J is TRBJ2-1; 9 bases fit TRBD2. This CDR3 region has 17 residues. Unmatched junction bases numbered 15, after V lost 4 bases and J lost 8 bases. From germline, CDR1 is PRHDT and CDR2 FYEKMQ (reference sequence). Written as DNA, the CDR3 is TGTGCCAGCAGCTCTAACCCTGGACTAGCGAGGTATGATGAGCAGTTCTTC. Translated: CASSSNPGLARYDEQFF.

The chain recombines TRBV28 with TRBJ2-7, with D hard to call. The V end lost 2 bases, the J end lost 2 bases, and 4 bases lay between the germline ends. The length of the CDR3 is 12 residues. Germline V CDR1 and CDR2: MDHEN, SYDVKM. The CDR3 DNA sequence: TGTGCCAGCAGTTTAACAGCCTACGAGCAGTACTTC. Amino acids: CASSLTAYEQYF.

This clone was seen once. This chain joins TRBV18 and TRBJ2-1; 8 bases align to TRBD2. Per germline, CDR1 KGHSH and CDR2 LQKENI. The junction had 10 bases not matched to a gene; V was cut back by 3 bases and J by 12 bases. This CDR3 contains 14 residues. For the CDR3, the DNA is TGTGCCAGCTCACCCGCCCTGACTAGCGACACGCAGTTCTTC. This sequence encodes CASSPALTSDTQFF.

The chain joins TRBV27 to TRBJ1-6; D remains unclear. Germline CDR1 reads MNHEY; CDR2 reads SMNVEV (reference sequence). Trimming pared 5 bases from V and 7 bases from J, leaving 12 bases between. The CDR3 consists of 14 residues. CDR3 amino acids: CASSDGSANSPLHF. The CDR3 nucleotides are TGTGCCAGCAGTGACGGGTCTGCAAATTCACCCCTCCACTTT.

The chain joins TRBV5-1 to TRBJ2-1, with a weak D call TRBD2 (6 bases). V lost 4 bases, J lost 5 bases, and 10 bases lay in between. The germline CDR1 and CDR2 sequences are SGHRS and YFSETQ. This CDR3 contains 13 residues. The CDR3 DNA sequence: TGCGCCAGCAGCCTCGGGACTGACAATGAGCAGTTCTTC. Amino acids: CASSLGTDNEQFF.

The V call is TRBV7-3, the J call TRBJ1-1, with D possibly matching TRBD1 (5 bases). Germline-derived CDR1 and CDR2 are SGHTA and FQGTGA. Trimming pared 3 bases from V and 4 bases from J, leaving 12 bases between. There are 14 residues in the CDR3. The DNA for the CDR3 is TGTGCCAGCAGCTTGCGGGGGGGAAGCACTGAAGCTTTCTTT. Amino acid sequence: CASSLRGGSTEAFF.

V and J are TRBV20-1 and TRBJ2-1; D is possibly TRBD2 (6 bases). Germline-derived CDR1 and CDR2 are DFQATT and SNEGSKA (reference sequence). Trimming shortened V by 3 bases and J by 1 base, and 16 bases separated the two germline ends. The CDR3 has 16 amino acids. The CDR3 sequence is CSASRVEGRSYNEQFF. In DNA, the CDR3 is TGCAGTGCTAGTCGGGTGGAGGGACGGTCCTACAATGAGCAGTTCTTC.

The CDR3 DNA reads as TGTGCCAGCCGTAGCGGAGCCTCCTACAATGAGCAGTTCTTC. Its protein is CASRSGASYNEQFF. The chain combines TRBV27 with TRBJ2-1; a weak D match, TRBD2 (6 bases). Germline-derived CDR1 and CDR2 are MNHEY and SMNVEV (reference sequence). Trimming stripped 8 bases from V and 0 bases from J, with 11 bases between. The CDR3 extends over 14 amino acids.

The J gene is TRBJ2-1, the V gene TRBV19, with 9 bases matching TRBD2. The V gene's germline CDR1 is LNHDA and CDR2 SQIVND (reference sequence). Trimming cost V 6 bases and J 2 bases; bases outside gene matches: 8. The CDR3 totals 16 residues. CDR3 region: CASRMIAGGPYNEQFF. The CDR3, as DNA: TGTGCCAGTAGGATGATTGCGGGAGGGCCCTACAATGAGCAGTTCTTC.